The 9 T cell receptor beta chains reported below all come from one sample, sequenced in a study of blood T cells in healthy people across ages. Alongside a J-beta primer mix, a sample-barcoded 5' primer served in a second PCR lasting 7 to 11 cycles. Via MiXCR, TCRdb re-called the 5' RACE reads, giving one row per CDR3 protein. The sample shows 1.5 million to 2 million distinct CDR3 sequences, approximately 39% of them seen only once. The sequenced sample consisted of blood. These receptors came from a human donor in good health.

The sample holds one count of this clonotype. Germline and junction disagree at one end, which may indicate a read error. The chain recombines TRBV5-1 with TRBJ2-7; 9 bases match TRBD2. Germline V lookup: CDR1 SGHRS, CDR2 YFSETQ. CDR3 length: 14 residues. Here the CDR3 DNA reads TGCGACAGCAGCGGGGGGAACCCGCCCTACGAGCAGTACTTC. Translating it yields CDSSGGNPPYEQYF. The full variable domain, with the rest looked up from reference TRBV5-1 and TRBJ2-7, is KAGVTQTPRYLIKTRGQQVTLSCSPISGHRSVSWYQQTPGQGLQFLFEYFSETQRNKGNFPGRFSGRQFSNSRSEMNVSTLELGDSALYLCDSSGGNPPYEQYFGPGTRLTVT.

This clonotype was observed a handful of times. The CDR3 loop reads CASSYYPSGDEQYF. The DNA for the CDR3 is TGTGCCAGCAGTTACTATCCTAGCGGGGACGAGCAGTACTTC. The chain has TRBV6-5 and TRBJ2-7, with 9 bases aligning to TRBD2. The length of the CDR3 is 14 residues. The J segment lost 5 bases and the V segment lost 1 base, leaving 3 bases of the junction unmatched. Germline V gives CDR1 MNHEY, CDR2 SVGAGI.

The gene calls are TRBV28 and TRBJ2-7; 7 positions match TRBD1. Germline V gene lookup returns CDR1 MDHEN and CDR2 SYDVKM. This CDR3 comprises 14 residues. Losses at the gene ends were 6 bases for V and 2 bases for J; bases not matched to a gene: 7. CDR3 sequence: CASRRTGEPYEQYF. The DNA of the CDR3 is TGTGCCAGCAGACGGACAGGTGAACCCTACGAGCAGTACTTC. The whole variable domain, filled in from reference TRBV28 and TRBJ2-7, reads DVKVTQSSRYLVKRTGEKVFLECVQDMDHENMFWYRQDPGLGLRLIYFSYDVKMKEKGDIPEGYSVSREKKERFSLILESASTNQTSMYLCASRRTGEPYEQYFGPGTRLTVT.

The CDR3 sequence is CSARDLRQGAGETQYF. The CDR3 region has the DNA TGCAGTGCTAGAGATCTGAGACAGGGGGCAGGAGAGACCCAGTACTTC. V gene TRBV20-1 combines with J gene TRBJ2-5; TRBD1 matches 10 bases. The CDR3 extends over 16 amino acids. The V gene's germline CDR1 is DFQATT and CDR2 SNEGSKA (reference sequence). Trimming took 0 bases from V and 4 from J; bases not matched to a gene: 8.

The J gene is TRBJ2-1, the V gene TRBV10-3; D is tentatively TRBD1 or TRBD2 (5 bases each). V lost 6 bases to trimming and J lost 8 bases, with 17 bases between them. CDR1 and CDR2 (germline): ENHRY, SYGVKD. This CDR3 region has 14 residues. CDR3 sequence: CAIRLYGAADEQFF. For the CDR3, the DNA is TGTGCCATCAGGCTCTACGGGGCCGCGGATGAGCAGTTCTTC.

This clonotype has more than one count but fewer than ten. V and J are TRBV6-4 and TRBJ1-5; D possibly corresponds to TRBD1 (5 bases). Germline CDR1 and CDR2: MRHNA and SNTAGT. The ends were cut back, 9 bases at V and 1 base at J, with 16 bases in the middle. The CDR3 totals 15 residues. CDR3 sequence: CARIRGRRSNQPQHF. As DNA, the CDR3 is TGTGCCAGGATCCGGGGACGGAGGAGCAATCAGCCCCAGCATTTT.

This rearrangement joins TRBV7-9 to TRBJ1-2; 11 nucleotides agree with TRBD1. Trimming cost V 10 bases and J 0 bases; bases outside gene matches: 4. This CDR3 contains 14 residues. Germline loops: CDR1 SEHNR, CDR2 FQNEAQ (reference sequence). DNA for the CDR3: TGTGCCACCGGGACAGGGGGTTCTAACTATGGCTACACCTTC. Its protein is CATGTGGSNYGYTF.

This clonotype was observed a handful of times. J is TRBJ1-2 and V is TRBV27, with no clear D. Trimming pared 7 bases from V and 1 base from J, leaving 13 bases between. Germline V gene lookup returns CDR1 MNHEY and CDR2 SMNVEV (reference sequence). CDR3 length: 14 amino acids. Written as DNA, the CDR3 is TGTGCCAGCACCCATCCAAGTGGTAACTATGGCTACACCTTC. Amino acids: CASTHPSGNYGYTF.

This chain links TRBV6-2 or TRBV6-3 with TRBJ2-3, with D perhaps TRBD2 (6 bases). Germline CDR1 MNHEY, CDR2 SVGEGT. Trimming left V 6 bases short and J 2 bases short, with 18 bases between. This CDR3 has 16 residues. CDR3: CASSPLPLANTDTQYF. The CDR3 coding sequence is TGTGCCAGCAGCCCTCTCCCTCTAGCGAACACAGATACGCAGTATTTT.